The 21 T cell receptor beta chains reported below all come from one sample, sequenced in a study of blood T cell repertoires in COVID-19. The table came from immunoSEQ multiplex PCR; TCRdb's copy has only in-frame clones and leaves some out. The repertoire has about 230,000 clones, 70% to 90% of them found once; the top ten carry approximately 10%. Input material: peripheral blood. These receptors originate from a man over 45 with COVID-19, enrolled during active disease.

This rearrangement joins TRBV6-6 to TRBJ1-1, with D possibly matching TRBD1 (6 bases). V lost 7 bases to trimming and J lost 5 bases, with 20 bases between them. Germline CDR1 and CDR2: MNHNY and SVGAGI (reference sequence). CDR3 length equals 15 residues. As DNA, the CDR3 is TGTGCCAGCACCCGAAAAAGGGGGGGGAGGACTGAAGCTTTCTTT. This encodes CASTRKRGGRTEAFF.

The chain has TRBV7-8 and TRBJ2-1; the match to TRBD2 covers 8 bases. Germline values: CDR1 SGHVS, CDR2 FQNEAQ. V shed 4 bases, J shed 6 bases, and the junction held 20 bases outside the gene matches. This CDR3 region has 19 residues. The CDR3 bases are TGTGCCAGCAGCTCACTCGTGGCGAGCGGGAGAGGATGGGCCAATGAGCAGTTCTTC. Translating it yields CASSSLVASGRGWANEQFF.

There are a few counts of this clone. V usage is TRBV28 and J usage is TRBJ2-4, with D possibly being TRBD2 (5 bases). From germline, CDR1 is MDHEN and CDR2 SYDVKM. Trimming stripped 6 bases from V and 1 base from J, with 16 bases between. The CDR3 loop spans 16 amino acids. The CDR3 loop reads CASSTRYHLAKNIQYF. The CDR3 coding sequence is TGTGCCAGCAGCACTAGATACCATCTGGCCAAAAACATTCAGTACTTC.

This clone was seen once. The V gene is TRBV3-1 (or the pseudogene TRBV3-2), the J gene TRBJ2-7; D uncertain. Germline assignment: CDR1 LGHDT and CDR2 YNNKEL (reference sequence). CDR3 size: 11 residues. V dropped 4 bases and J dropped 6 bases, with 7 bases sitting between them. CDR3 in amino acids: CASSLRSEQYF. The CDR3 DNA follows: TGTGCCAGCAGCCTCAGAAGCGAGCAGTACTTC.

The chain links TRBV12-3 or TRBV12-4 to TRBJ2-7, with D tentatively TRBD2 (5 bases). V was pared by 6 bases and J by 5 bases, with 8 bases between. The CDR3 extends over 11 amino acids. This CDR3 reads CASRERDEQYF. The CDR3 nucleotides read TGTGCCAGCAGAGAGAGGGACGAGCAGTACTTC.

V and J are TRBV5-1 and TRBJ1-2; the D gene is possibly TRBD1 (5 bases). Germline CDR1 reads SGHRS; CDR2 reads YFSETQ. Trimming took 0 bases from V and 0 from J, leaving 9 bases between them. CDR3 length: 15 residues. This CDR3 is CASSLERGANYGYTF. As DNA, the CDR3 is TGCGCCAGCAGCTTGGAAAGGGGTGCTAACTATGGCTACACCTTC.

Only one count was recorded for this clone. This sequence joins TRBV11-2 and TRBJ2-5, with D possibly being TRBD1 (5 bases). Trimming removed 3 bases at V and 1 base at J, with 12 bases between. In germline, CDR1 is SGHAT, CDR2 FQNNGV. This CDR3 has 15 amino acids. The CDR3 region is CASSLTQGPQETQYF. CDR3 bases: TGTGCCAGCAGCTTGACGCAGGGTCCCCAAGAGACCCAGTACTTC. Combining the CDR3 with reference TRBV11-2 and TRBJ2-5 gives the whole variable domain EAGVAQSPRYKIIEKRQSVAFWCNPISGHATLYWYQQILGQGPKLLIQFQNNGVVDDSQLPKDRFSAERLKGVDSTLKIQPAKLEDSAVYLCASSLTQGPQETQYFGPGTRLLVL.

The J gene is TRBJ1-2, the V gene TRBV24-1; 10 bases are shared with TRBD1. In germline, CDR1 is KGHDR, CDR2 SFDVKD. This CDR3 is 14 amino acids long. V was clipped by 3 bases and J by 4 bases; unmatched bases: 1. The CDR3 DNA follows: TGTGCCACCAGTGATGGGACAGGGGCCTATGGCTACACCTTC. It encodes CATSDGTGAYGYTF.

This chain joins TRBV7-2 and TRBJ2-2; 7 positions match TRBD2. The germline V gene has CDR1 SGHTA and CDR2 FQGNSA. This CDR3 region has 17 residues. V lost 1 base, J lost 0 bases, and 5 bases stayed unmatched. In nucleotides, the CDR3 is TGTGCCAGCAGCTTAGTGTCGGGGGGATCGAACACCGGGGAGCTGTTTTTT. Amino acid sequence: CASSLVSGGSNTGELFF.

This sequence joins TRBV3-1 (or the pseudogene TRBV3-2) and TRBJ2-5; D uncertain. Between the trimmed V and J ends, which lost 0 bases and 4 bases, there was a span of 6 bases. Germline V gene data show CDR1 as LGHDT and CDR2 as YNNKEL (reference sequence). There are 13 residues in the CDR3. For the CDR3, the DNA is TGTGCCAGCAGCCAAGAGGCAGTAGAGACCCAGTACTTC. Protein product: CASSQEAVETQYF.

CDR3 residues: CASSILGGTTGELFF. CDR3 coding DNA: TGTGCCAGTAGTATCCTGGGGGGGACCACCGGGGAGCTGTTTTTT. The rearrangement joins TRBV19 to TRBJ2-2; 7 nucleotides align to TRBD2. Germline CDR1 LNHDA, CDR2 SQIVND (reference sequence). Trimming removed 3 bases from V and 4 bases from J; junction bases left unmatched: 5. The CDR3 loop spans 15 amino acids.

This clone was observed a single time. The gene calls are TRBV7-6 and TRBJ2-1; 10 bases agree with TRBD1. CDR1 is SGHVS, CDR2 FNYEAQ, per germline. This CDR3 comprises 15 residues. V lost 1 base, J lost 4 bases, and 1 base stayed unmatched. In nucleotides, the CDR3 is TGTGCCAGCAGCTTAGGACAGGGGGCTTACAATGAGCAGTTCTTC. Its protein is CASSLGQGAYNEQFF.

This chain uses TRBV19 with TRBJ1-6; D is possibly TRBD1 (5 bases). CDR1 and CDR2 (germline): LNHDA, SQIVND (reference sequence). This CDR3 is 14 amino acids long. Between the trimmed V and J ends, which lost 6 bases and 4 bases, there was a span of 10 bases. CDR3 amino acids: CASRSTVYNSPLHF. In nucleotides, the CDR3 is TGTGCCAGTAGGTCGACAGTTTATAATTCACCCCTCCACTTT.

This sequence joins TRBV5-1 and TRBJ2-2; D is ambiguous. V gave up 7 bases and J gave up 6 bases, with 28 bases separating them. The CDR3 extends over 18 amino acids. Germline V gene data show CDR1 as SGHRS and CDR2 as YFSETQ. The CDR3, as DNA: TGCGCCAGCGGCCTCGGGTTTGGAACTACCCAAGCCCCCGGGGAGCTGTTTTTT. This gives the protein CASGLGFGTTQAPGELFF.

The rearrangement joins TRBV12-3 or TRBV12-4 to TRBJ1-1; TRBD1 is a possible D gene (5 bases). This CDR3 comprises 13 residues. The ends were cut back, 6 bases at V and 1 base at J, with 9 bases in the middle. The chain's CDR3 is CASRLQENTEAFF. The CDR3, as DNA: TGTGCCAGCAGGCTACAGGAGAACACTGAAGCTTTCTTT.

The CDR3 loop reads CASSLLAPDRDEKLFF. The CDR3 coding sequence is TGCGCCAGCAGCTTGTTAGCCCCGGACAGGGATGAAAAACTGTTTTTT. The V and J genes are TRBV5-1 and TRBJ1-4, with 8 bases that match TRBD1. The CDR3 runs 16 residues. V trimming: 1 base; J trimming: 6 bases; junction bases outside the gene matches: 8. CDR1 and CDR2 (germline): SGHRS, YFSETQ.

The gene calls are TRBV18 and TRBJ1-2; D gene uncertain. The V end was cut by 2 bases, the J end by 7 bases, with 11 bases between. Looked up from germline, CDR1 is KGHSH and CDR2 is LQKENI. The CDR3 covers 13 residues. The CDR3 nucleotides are TGTGCCAGCTCACCAACGGCGGGTTCTGGCTACACCTTC. This encodes CASSPTAGSGYTF.

This clone was seen a handful of times. The V call is TRBV3-1 (or the pseudogene TRBV3-2), the J call TRBJ1-4; 10 positions agree with TRBD1. Trimming removed 0 bases from V and 11 bases from J; junction bases left unmatched: 9. Germline V gives CDR1 LGHDT, CDR2 YNNKEL (reference sequence). This CDR3 has 16 amino acids. CDR3 DNA: TGTGCCAGCAGCCAAGATCAGGTGGGACAGGGGAGGAAACTGTTTTTT. Protein: CASSQDQVGQGRKLFF.

The V call is TRBV19, the J call TRBJ2-1, with 9 bases that match TRBD1. The CDR3 is 16 residues long. CDR1 and CDR2 (germline): LNHDA, SQIVND (reference sequence). J gave up 5 bases and V 5 bases, and 10 bases lay outside the gene matches. CDR3: CASSVLAGQGDNEQFF. DNA of the CDR3: TGTGCCAGTAGTGTCCTTGCGGGACAGGGAGACAATGAGCAGTTCTTC.

The chain links TRBV3-1 (or the pseudogene TRBV3-2) to TRBJ1-4; no reliable D call. V was cut by 4 bases and J by 0 bases, with 3 bases left in between. This CDR3 region has 13 residues. Germline CDR1 is LGHDT and CDR2 is YNNKEL (reference sequence). The CDR3 bases are TGTGCCAGCAGCCGGCCAACTAATGAAAAACTGTTTTTT. Amino acids: CASSRPTNEKLFF.

In nucleotides, the CDR3 is TGTGCCAGCAGCTATGACAAAAACCAGCAGTACTTC. Translated: CASSYDKNQQYF. V usage is TRBV5-4 and J usage is TRBJ2-7; no definite D call. V was pared by 3 bases and J by 8 bases, with 12 bases between. This CDR3 has 12 residues. Germline loops: CDR1 SGHNT, CDR2 YYREEE (reference sequence).